Each of the 20 T cell receptor beta chains below was sequenced from the same sample in a study of cytomegalovirus exposure and HLA in healthy donors. Vbeta (60) and Jbeta (13) primers were used in the PCR. Clones were sequenced by immunoSEQ multiplex PCR, and TCRdb holds only the in-frame ones, with some missing. The data hold 150,000 to 200,000 clones, with more than 70% observed a single time. The sample comprised PBMCs. These TCRs come from a middle-aged woman in good health and CMV-seronegative.

The CDR3, as DNA: TGCGCCAGCAGCCAAGATCCCATAACGACAGTCGGCCGCGCAGATACGCAGTATTTT. Its protein is CASSQDPITTVGRADTQYF. The rearrangement joins TRBV4-3 to TRBJ2-3; tentative D call: TRBD1 (5 bases). The CDR3 loop spans 19 amino acids. The germline V gene encodes CDR1 LGHNA and CDR2 YSLEER. V lost 0 bases to trimming and J lost 4 bases, with 23 bases between them.

The chain is built from TRBV7-9 and TRBJ1-4, with D perhaps TRBD1 (5 bases). The CDR3 sequence is 16 residues long. V dropped 4 bases and J dropped 3 bases, with 15 bases sitting between them. Germline CDR1 is SEHNR and CDR2 is FQNEAQ (reference sequence). The CDR3 bases are TGTGCCAGCAGCTCACAGGTTTCGCACGCTAATGAAAAACTGTTTTTT. Its translation: CASSSQVSHANEKLFF.

This clone has only a few counts. The CDR3 nucleotides read TGTGCCATCAGCGACGGGACAGGGTCTGGCGGCTACACCTTC. Protein: CAISDGTGSGGYTF. The chain couples TRBV10-3 to TRBJ1-2; 9 positions agree with TRBD1. The length of the CDR3 is 14 residues. The V gene end was trimmed by 6 bases and the J gene end by 8 bases; junction bases not matched to a gene: 10. CDR1 is ENHRY and CDR2 is SYGVKD in the germline V gene.

This sequence joins TRBV11-3 and TRBJ1-1; D gene ambiguous. In germline, CDR1 is SGHNT, CDR2 YENEEA. Trimming removed 0 bases at V and 1 base at J, with 9 bases between. The CDR3 runs 15 residues. The CDR3 bases are TGTGCCAGCAGCTTAGAGTCATCAGGGAACACTGAAGCTTTCTTT. It codes for CASSLESSGNTEAFF.

This clone was seen a single time. V gene TRBV29-1 combines with J gene TRBJ2-1; a weak D match, TRBD2 (7 bases). Germline CDR1 SQVTM, CDR2 ANQGSEA. V gave up 0 bases and J gave up 7 bases, with 19 bases separating them. The CDR3 covers 16 residues. The CDR3 loop reads CSVEEGGWGLENEQFF. The CDR3, as DNA: TGCAGCGTTGAAGAGGGGGGGTGGGGGCTTGAAAATGAGCAGTTCTTC.

V is TRBV7-9 and J is TRBJ2-1, with TRBD2 matching 8 bases. The CDR3 loop spans 16 amino acids. Germline CDR1 is SEHNR and CDR2 is FQNEAQ (reference sequence). V lost 0 bases, J lost 5 bases, and 6 bases stayed unmatched. The CDR3 bases are TGTGCCAGCAGCTTAGCCCCCGGGAGGGCCGACAATGAGCAGTTCTTC. It is translated as CASSLAPGRADNEQFF.

As DNA, the CDR3 is TGTGCCAGTAGTAGGGGGACTAGCGGTTACAATGAGCAGTTCTTC. It codes for CASSRGTSGYNEQFF. This chain joins TRBV19 and TRBJ2-1; 11 nucleotides match TRBD2. Germline lookup yields CDR1 LNHDA and CDR2 SQIVND (reference sequence). The V segment lost 4 bases and the J segment 4 bases; nucleotides outside the gene matches: 3. The CDR3 runs 15 residues. Full variable domain (outside the CDR3, taken from reference TRBV19 and TRBJ2-1): DGGITQSPKYLFRKEGQNVTLSCEQNLNHDAMYWYRQDPGQGLRLIYYSQIVNDFQKGDIAEGYSVSREKKESFPLTVTSAQKNPTAFYLCASSRGTSGYNEQFFGPGTRLTVL.

The chain links TRBV6-1 to TRBJ1-2; TRBD1 matches at 7 bases. The CDR3 is made up of 14 amino acids. Germline V gene lookup returns CDR1 MNHNS and CDR2 SASEGT. V was clipped by 3 bases and J by 4 bases; unmatched bases: 5. In DNA form, the CDR3 reads TGTGCCAGCAGTGATGGGACAGTACCCTATGGCTACACCTTC. Its translation: CASSDGTVPYGYTF.

V and J are TRBV4-2 and TRBJ1-2; D unclear. V lost 3 bases and J lost 7, with 9 bases in between. From germline, CDR1 is LGHNA and CDR2 YNFKEQ. This CDR3 is built from 12 residues. In DNA, the CDR3 is TGTGCCAGCAGCCAGAGAGATGGTGGCTACACCTTC. Its translation: CASSQRDGGYTF.

Only one count was recorded for this clone. This chain uses TRBV19 with TRBJ2-1, with 7 positions matching TRBD2. This CDR3 spans 13 amino acids. Trimming at V came to 4 bases and at J to 3 bases, leaving 0 bases not matched to a gene. Germline lookup yields CDR1 LNHDA and CDR2 SQIVND (reference sequence). DNA for the CDR3: TGTGCCAGTAGTACTAGCGGCTACAATGAGCAGTTCTTC. It yields the protein CASSTSGYNEQFF.

The chain employs TRBV11-2 and TRBJ1-6; a weak D match, TRBD1 (5 bases). The CDR3 length is 16 residues. V dropped 1 base and J dropped 10 bases, with 17 bases sitting between them. From germline, CDR1 is SGHAT and CDR2 FQNNGV. The CDR3 DNA reads TGTGCCAGCAGCTTAGTGGAACTCAGGGAGGGCTCACCCCTCCACTTT. Translating it yields CASSLVELREGSPLHF.

The chain combines TRBV27 with TRBJ1-1; D unresolved. The CDR3 runs 14 residues. Germline V gene data show CDR1 as MNHEY and CDR2 as SMNVEV (reference sequence). Trimming removed 5 bases from V and 1 base from J, with 11 bases in between. CDR3 DNA sequence: TGTGCCAGCAGTCTTGGGCCCGGGAACACTGAAGCTTTCTTT. This codes for CASSLGPGNTEAFF.

On this clone: The CDR3 does not close with the conserved phenylalanine or tryptophan, likely indicating a read error. The V call is TRBV9, the J call TRBJ2-7; D call uncertain. The CDR3 is 15 amino acids. The germline V and J ends were trimmed by 4 bases and 2 bases, with 16 bases remaining between them. The germline V gene has CDR1 SGDLS and CDR2 YYNGEE. The CDR3: CASSPLSEHPYEQYL. The DNA for the CDR3 is TGTGCCAGCAGCCCCCTCTCGGAGCACCCCTACGAGCAGTACCTC.

V is TRBV19 and J is TRBJ1-4; D gene uncertain. From germline, CDR1 is LNHDA and CDR2 SQIVND (reference sequence). This CDR3 is 16 amino acids long. Trimming shortened V by 0 bases and J by 8 bases, and 16 bases separated the two germline ends. The CDR3 region is CASSIDLAGRREKLFF. The CDR3 DNA sequence: TGTGCCAGTAGTATAGACCTGGCGGGGAGACGAGAAAAACTGTTTTTT.

The table lists this clone with a few counts. The V gene is TRBV4-3, the J gene TRBJ2-1, with 9 bases lining up with TRBD2. This CDR3 contains 17 residues. Germline V gene lookup returns CDR1 LGHNA and CDR2 YSLEER. V was pared by 3 bases and J by 0 bases, with 6 bases of the junction left unmatched. DNA of the CDR3: TGCGCCAGCAGCCACTTCCTAGCGGGGAGCTCCTACAATGAGCAGTTCTTC. It is translated as CASSHFLAGSSYNEQFF.

This chain joins TRBV15 and TRBJ2-3; maybe TRBD2 (7 bases). Germline lookup yields CDR1 LNHNV and CDR2 YYDKDF (reference sequence). The CDR3 has 12 amino acids. The ends were cut back, 0 bases at V and 14 bases at J, with 12 bases in the middle. Here the CDR3 DNA reads TGTGCCACCAGCAGAGAAGGGGGGGACCGGTATTTT. Translation gives CATSREGGDRYF.

V and J are TRBV29-1 and TRBJ2-7; a weak D match, TRBD2 (6 bases). Germline CDR1 and CDR2: SQVTM and ANQGSEA. V was trimmed by 2 bases and J by 9 bases, leaving 11 bases between them. The CDR3 is made up of 11 amino acids. For the CDR3, the DNA is TGCAGCGTTGAAAAGGAGGGCCTGCAGTACTTC. Translating it yields CSVEKEGLQYF.

The chain uses TRBV15 and TRBJ1-2, with D possibly TRBD1 on 6 matching bases. Trimming removed 1 base at V and 7 bases at J, with 13 bases between. This CDR3 spans 14 amino acids. Germline V lookup: CDR1 LNHNV, CDR2 YYDKDF (reference sequence). CDR3 DNA sequence: TGTGCCACCAGCAGAGGGACAGAATCCTTTGGCTACACCTTC. The encoded protein is CATSRGTESFGYTF.

The rearrangement joins TRBV9 to TRBJ1-4; TRBD1 agrees at 8 bases. Germline CDR1 SGDLS, CDR2 YYNGEE. The junction had 13 bases not matched to a gene; V was cut back by 5 bases and J by 4 bases. The CDR3 spans 17 residues. The CDR3 region is CASSPRTGTMINEKLFF. Written as DNA, the CDR3 is TGTGCCAGCAGTCCCCGGACAGGGACTATGATTAATGAAAAACTGTTTTTT.

The CDR3 region has the DNA TGTGCCAGCTCACTAGAAACAGGGTACGAGCAGTACGTC. Translation: CASSLETGYEQYV. This chain joins TRBV18 and TRBJ2-7, with D possibly TRBD1 on 6 matching bases. V shed 4 bases and J shed 4 bases, with 11 bases lying between them. CDR1 and CDR2 from the germline V gene are KGHSH and LQKENI. The length of the CDR3 is 13 residues.